The 23 T cell receptor beta chains presented below share a single source sample, sequenced in a study of CD8 T cells in ankylosing spondylitis. Study outcomes and limitations: In ankylosing spondylitis blood, a motif of roughly eight highly homologous TCR beta variants appeared characteristic.

Which antigens these TCRs recognize remains unknown. TCRdb analysed the 5' RACE reads with MiXCR anew, one entry per CDR3 protein. The sample has 200,000 to 250,000 distinct CDR3 sequences; about 7% are singletons. The specimen was blood, either unsorted or a sorted T cell fraction (not recorded which). The receptors stem from a male donor with ankylosing spondylitis.

The gene calls are TRBV9 and TRBJ2-7, with 9 bases lining up with TRBD1. The germline V gene has CDR1 SGDLS and CDR2 YYNGEE. The ends lost 3 bases at V and 1 base at J; junction bases unmatched: 5. The CDR3 has 15 residues. The CDR3 DNA sequence: TGTGCCAGCAGCGCCGGGACAGGGAATTCCTACGAGCAGTACTTC. It codes for CASSAGTGNSYEQYF.

The gene calls are TRBV7-9 and TRBJ2-4; D may be TRBD2 (6 bases). Germline V gene lookup returns CDR1 SEHNR and CDR2 FQNEAQ (reference sequence). CDR3 length: 16 amino acids. The V gene lost 5 bases and the J gene lost 9 bases, with 23 bases spanning the gap. CDR3 DNA sequence: TGTGCCAGCAGCACTAGCTTTAATAGCTTTGAGGCCATTCAGTACTTC. This encodes CASSTSFNSFEAIQYF.

There are many counts of this clonotype. V usage is TRBV29-1 and J usage is TRBJ1-2; no reliable D call. Between the trimmed V and J ends, which lost 7 bases and 3 bases, there was a span of 12 bases. CDR3 length: 12 residues. From germline, CDR1 is SQVTM and CDR2 ANQGSEA. The CDR3 DNA reads TGCAGCGCCAGGACCGTGTACTATGGCTACACCTTC. Its translation: CSARTVYYGYTF.

This clonotype was counted ten times or more. The chain recombines TRBV3-1 with TRBJ1-3; D gene uncertain. The CDR3 sequence is 14 residues long. The V gene lost 2 bases and the J gene lost 3 bases, with 8 bases spanning the gap. Germline CDR1 is LGHDT and CDR2 is YNNKEL (reference sequence). As DNA, the CDR3 is TGTGCCAGCAGCCAAACGCACTATGGAAACACCATATATTTT. Translation: CASSQTHYGNTIYF.

The chain links TRBV6-2 or TRBV6-3 to TRBJ2-6, with a tentative D call TRBD1 (6 bases). Trimming left V 2 bases short and J 1 base short, with 12 bases between. This CDR3 has 17 residues. Germline V CDR1 and CDR2: MNHEY, SVGEGT. This CDR3 reads CASSYPARGSGANVLTF. The CDR3 DNA reads TGTGCCAGCAGTTACCCCGCCAGGGGATCTGGGGCCAACGTCCTGACTTTC.

The J gene is TRBJ1-5, the V gene TRBV19; D call uncertain. The CDR3 has 14 amino acids. In germline, CDR1 is LNHDA, CDR2 SQIVND (reference sequence). Trimming removed 6 bases from V and 0 bases from J, with 9 bases in between. CDR3 region: CASRPAYSNQPQHF. CDR3 nucleotides: TGTGCCAGTAGACCGGCATATAGCAATCAGCCCCAGCATTTT. Full variable domain (rest looked up from reference TRBV19 and TRBJ1-5): DGGITQSPKYLFRKEGQNVTLSCEQNLNHDAMYWYRQDPGQGLRLIYYSQIVNDFQKGDIAEGYSVSREKKESFPLTVTSAQKNPTAFYLCASRPAYSNQPQHFGDGTRLSIL.

In its sample, this clonotype was seen many times. The chain combines TRBV25-1 with TRBJ2-5; D might be TRBD1 or TRBD2, each matching 5 bases. V was trimmed by 8 bases and J by 2 bases, leaving 15 bases between them. The CDR3 covers 14 residues. Germline V lookup: CDR1 MGHDK, CDR2 SYGVNS. The CDR3 nucleotides are TGTGCCAGCGGACCCCGGGGCCGGCAAGAGACCCAGTACTTC. As protein: CASGPRGRQETQYF.

This clonotype appeared many times. The chain carries TRBV4-1 and TRBJ2-3, with D possibly being TRBD2 (6 bases). The CDR3 loop spans 14 amino acids. Germline V gene lookup returns CDR1 MGHRA and CDR2 YSYEKL. V lost 4 bases and J lost 1, with 9 bases in between. CDR3 sequence reads: CASSPRLGTDTQYF. The CDR3 DNA follows: TGCGCCAGCAGCCCGAGACTAGGCACAGATACGCAGTATTTT.

The sample holds a few counts of this clonotype. This chain links TRBV6-5 with TRBJ1-1; D is uncertain. V lost 0 bases to trimming and J lost 1 base, with 9 bases between them. The V gene's germline CDR1 is MNHEY and CDR2 SVGAGI. The CDR3 sequence is 15 residues long. CDR3 coding DNA: TGTGCCAGCAGTTACTCGATGGCAGAGAACACTGAAGCTTTCTTT. This sequence encodes CASSYSMAENTEAFF.

This clonotype was seen a few times. The chain has TRBV7-9 and TRBJ2-7, with unresolved D. Trimming took 2 bases from V and 5 from J, leaving 10 bases between them. The germline V gene has CDR1 SEHNR and CDR2 FQNEAQ (reference sequence). There are 13 residues in the CDR3. The CDR3 reads CASSLIYSDEQYF. DNA for the CDR3: TGTGCCAGCAGCTTAATTTACAGCGACGAGCAGTACTTC.

This clonotype was seen repeatedly, ten times or more. The gene calls are TRBV20-1 and TRBJ2-7; D call uncertain. Trimming cost V 0 bases and J 3 bases, with 15 bases left between them. This CDR3 is 15 amino acids long. CDR1 and CDR2 from the germline V gene are DFQATT and SNEGSKA (reference sequence). This chain's CDR3 is CSARDRTLSLYEQYF. CDR3 sequence (DNA): TGCAGTGCTAGAGATCGCACCCTTTCTCTCTACGAGCAGTACTTC.

This clonotype has a handful of counts. The rearrangement joins TRBV6-5 to TRBJ2-7; 9 nucleotides line up with TRBD1. V gave up 0 bases and J gave up 0 bases; unmatched junction bases: 12. The CDR3 length is 19 residues. The germline CDR1 and CDR2 sequences are MNHEY and SVGAGI. The CDR3 protein is CASSYSRDRATPSSYEQYF. CDR3 DNA: TGTGCCAGCAGTTACTCGCGGGACAGGGCCACACCCAGCTCCTACGAGCAGTACTTC.

The gene calls are TRBV27 and TRBJ1-1, with a possible D match to TRBD1 (5 bases). Trimming took 8 bases from V and 6 from J, leaving 19 bases between them. The CDR3 contains 14 residues. In germline, CDR1 is MNHEY, CDR2 SMNVEV (reference sequence). CDR3 DNA sequence: TGTGCCAGCGGTCCCGGGACCCCAGGCCCTGAAGCTTTCTTT. Translation: CASGPGTPGPEAFF.

By its share, this clonotype is medium-sized. V gene TRBV9 combines with J gene TRBJ2-3; D might be TRBD2 (5 bases). Trimming shortened V by 0 bases and J by 0 bases, and 8 bases separated the two germline ends. The germline CDR1 and CDR2 sequences are SGDLS and YYNGEE. This CDR3 has 15 residues. The CDR3 loop is CASSVGADSTDTQYF. The CDR3 region has the DNA TGTGCCAGCAGCGTAGGAGCGGATAGCACAGATACGCAGTATTTT.

Ten or more counts support this clonotype. The gene calls are TRBV27 and TRBJ2-3; 7 positions match TRBD2. Trimming cost V 5 bases and J 3 bases; bases outside gene matches: 5. The CDR3 consists of 14 residues. CDR1 is MNHEY and CDR2 is SMNVEV in the germline V gene (reference sequence). This chain's CDR3 is CASSARGVTDTQYF. The DNA of the CDR3 is TGTGCCAGCAGTGCCCGGGGGGTTACAGATACGCAGTATTTT.

This clonotype was recorded a few times. This rearrangement joins TRBV30 to TRBJ2-7; D unclear. Germline V gene lookup returns CDR1 GTSNPN and CDR2 SVGIG (reference sequence). V was clipped by 2 bases and J by 1 base, with 6 bases between them. The CDR3 has 12 amino acids. In DNA form, the CDR3 reads TGTGCCTGGAGTTGGAGTTCCTACGAGCAGTACTTC. Residues: CAWSWSSYEQYF. Full variable domain (outside the CDR3, taken from reference TRBV30 and TRBJ2-7): SQTIHQWPATLVQPVGSPLSLECTVEGTSNPNLYWYRQAAGRGLQLLFYSVGIGQISSEVPQNLSASRPQDRQFILSSKKLLLSDSGFYLCAWSWSSYEQYFGPGTRLTVT.

This clonotype was counted many times. The chain links TRBV4-3 to TRBJ2-3, with D possibly being TRBD2 (5 bases). The V gene's germline CDR1 is LGHNA and CDR2 YSLEER. V was cut by 6 bases and J by 1 base, with 14 bases left in between. The CDR3 is made up of 15 amino acids. The CDR3 nucleotides read TGCGCCAGCAGTCCAAGGTTCGGGGGCACAGATACGCAGTATTTT. It codes for CASSPRFGGTDTQYF.

The sample holds many counts of this clonotype. The chain couples TRBV20-1 to TRBJ2-1; 11 nucleotides align to TRBD2. The V gene end was trimmed by 4 bases and the J gene end by 7 bases; junction bases not matched to a gene: 12. CDR1 is DFQATT and CDR2 is SNEGSKA in the germline V gene (reference sequence). The length of the CDR3 is 16 residues. CDR3 DNA: TGCAGTGCTACGATACCCGGGACTAGCGGACTAAATGAGCAGTTCTTC. It translates to CSATIPGTSGLNEQFF.

This clonotype has more than one count but fewer than ten. The chain is built from TRBV27 and TRBJ2-7; D is perhaps TRBD2 (6 bases). Trimming stripped 2 bases from V and 2 bases from J, with 10 bases between. Germline V CDR1 and CDR2: MNHEY, SMNVEV (reference sequence). This CDR3 has 14 amino acids. The CDR3 DNA follows: TGTGCCAGCAGTTTAGCGGGACCCCCCTACGAGCAGTACTTC. Amino acids: CASSLAGPPYEQYF.

This clonotype was counted ten times or more. The rearrangement joins TRBV4-3 to TRBJ1-5; the D is unclear. The CDR3 loop spans 13 amino acids. Germline values: CDR1 LGHNA, CDR2 YSLEER. V was trimmed by 0 bases and J by 7 bases, leaving 7 bases between them. The CDR3 reads CASSQDLEQPQHF. CDR3 bases: TGCGCCAGCAGCCAAGATCTCGAGCAGCCCCAGCATTTT.

Many counts were recorded for this clonotype. The chain joins TRBV7-9 to TRBJ1-2; D is uncertain. The germline V and J ends were trimmed by 5 bases and 4 bases, with 14 bases remaining between them. Per the germline V gene, CDR1 is SEHNR and CDR2 is FQNEAQ (reference sequence). This CDR3 spans 14 amino acids. The CDR3 is CASSGSDGGYGYTF. In nucleotides, the CDR3 is TGTGCCAGCAGCGGGTCGGACGGTGGCTATGGCTACACCTTC.

This chain uses TRBV7-6 with TRBJ2-1, with TRBD2 as a possible D gene (7 bases). The CDR3 is 15 residues long. Trimming took off 5 bases at V and 9 bases at J, with 20 bases between the two ends. Germline lookup yields CDR1 SGHVS and CDR2 FNYEAQ. The CDR3 sequence: CASSDAGAQWSEQFF. CDR3 coding DNA: TGTGCCAGCAGCGACGCGGGGGCCCAATGGAGTGAGCAGTTCTTC.

There are a few counts of this clonotype. This chain connects TRBV30 to TRBJ1-1; D not resolved. The CDR3 is 13 amino acids. V lost 7 bases, J lost 1 base, and 13 bases lay in between. In germline, CDR1 is GTSNPN, CDR2 SVGIG (reference sequence). The CDR3 coding sequence is TGTGCCTCCACGGACGGATCGAACACTGAAGCTTTCTTT. Residues: CASTDGSNTEAFF.